Listed here are 8 T cell receptor beta chains from one sample, sequenced in a study of identical twins. One entry per CDR3 protein results from TCRdb running MiXCR on the 5' RACE reads. The sample consists of fewer than 350,000 distinct CDR3 sequences, approximately 8% of them appearing once. These same data were also listed under a study on yellow fever vaccine responses in identical twins.

The sample comprised memory (CD45RO+) T cells sorted from blood. Receptors originate from a woman aged 18-29 years in good health.

Many counts were recorded for this clonotype. The CDR3 loop is CASSPGLDGYTF. CDR3 bases: TGTGCCAGCTCACCAGGGTTGGATGGCTACACCTTC. V is TRBV18 and J is TRBJ1-2; D is uncertain. Germline CDR1 KGHSH, CDR2 LQKENI. V lost 2 bases and J 6 bases, leaving 7 bases between the germline ends. The CDR3 runs to 12 residues. The variable domain in full, with the rest retrieved from reference TRBV18 and TRBJ1-2, is NAGVMQNPRHLVRRRGQEARLRCSPMKGHSHVYWYRQLPEEGLKFMVYLQKENIIDESGMPKERFSAEFPKEGPSILRIQQVVRGDSAAYFCASSPGLDGYTFGSGTRLTVV.

The V call is TRBV12-3 or TRBV12-4, the J call TRBJ1-5; D ambiguous. The V and J ends lost 7 bases and 4 bases respectively, with 8 bases between them. The CDR3 spans 12 residues. CDR3 sequence reads: CASKGPNQPQHF. For the CDR3, the DNA is TGTGCCAGCAAAGGGCCGAATCAGCCCCAGCATTTT.

This clonotype was seen repeatedly, ten times or more. This sequence joins TRBV19 and TRBJ1-1; D is unresolved. Germline CDR1 is LNHDA and CDR2 is SQIVND (reference sequence). The V gene lost 5 bases and the J gene lost 2 bases, with 6 bases spanning the gap. The CDR3 is 12 residues long. The CDR3 DNA sequence: TGTGCCAGTAGTCCACGAAACACTGAAGCTTTCTTT. Its translation: CASSPRNTEAFF.

Turning to this clonotype: A clone one base away is much larger, so this may be a read error. V and J are TRBV12-3 or TRBV12-4 and TRBJ1-2; unclear D gene. This CDR3 is built from 13 residues. The CDR3 here is CSSSLKVNYGYTF. In DNA, the CDR3 is TGTTCCAGCAGTTTAAAGGTGAACTATGGCTACACCTTC.

This clonotype showed up many times. The chain combines TRBV12-3 or TRBV12-4 with TRBJ1-6, with TRBD1 matching over 7 bases. This CDR3 has 15 amino acids. V lost 6 bases and J lost 7; bases outside the gene matches: 9. The chain's CDR3 is CASRPAGQPNSPLHF. The CDR3 DNA reads TGTGCCAGCAGACCTGCGGGACAGCCCAATTCACCCCTCCACTTT.

This clonotype occurred a few times. This chain links TRBV12-3 or TRBV12-4 with TRBJ1-1; D is unresolved. The CDR3 is 15 amino acids. V gave up 3 bases and J gave up 0 bases, with 11 bases separating them. CDR3 nucleotides: TGTGCCAGCAGTTTCCGGCGGGGTATGAACACTGAAGCTTTCTTT. Amino acid sequence: CASSFRRGMNTEAFF.

In its sample, this clonotype was seen many times. This rearrangement joins TRBV7-2 to TRBJ2-3; TRBD2 aligns across 8 bases. Germline-derived CDR1 and CDR2 are SGHTA and FQGNSA. V gave up 3 bases and J gave up 2 bases; unmatched junction bases: 4. CDR3 length equals 15 residues. CDR3 amino acids: CASSFGGGNTDTQYF. In DNA form, the CDR3 reads TGTGCCAGCAGCTTCGGGGGGGGCAACACAGATACGCAGTATTTT.

There are many counts of this clonotype. The chain employs TRBV25-1 and TRBJ2-3; 9 nucleotides agree with TRBD2. Germline assignment: CDR1 MGHDK and CDR2 SYGVNS. This CDR3 is built from 17 residues. V shed 3 bases, J shed 0 bases, and the junction held 7 bases outside the gene matches. Here the CDR3 reads CASSEGSSGTSTDTQYF. CDR3 coding DNA: TGTGCCAGCAGTGAGGGGTCTAGCGGGACTAGCACAGATACGCAGTATTTT.